Each of the 3 T cell receptor beta chains below was sequenced from the same sample in a study of cytomegalovirus exposure and HLA in healthy donors. The PCR ran on 60 Vbeta and 13 Jbeta primers. TCRdb's copy holds only in-frame clones and misses some; the assay was immunoSEQ multiplex PCR. The sample holds around 200,000 clones; 75% to 90% are singletons and the top ten take around 0.3%. Sequencing was performed on PBMCs. The receptors derive from a woman in her 30s in good health and CMV-seronegative.

This clone has only one observation. The chain couples TRBV6-6 to TRBJ2-1, with a tentative D call TRBD2 (5 bases). CDR3 length: 15 amino acids. V lost 6 bases, J lost 0 bases, and 12 bases lay in between. Germline CDR1 reads MNHNY; CDR2 reads SVGAGI (reference sequence). CDR3 DNA sequence: TGTGCCAGCAGCCCTGAGCGGAGCTCCTACAATGAGCAGTTCTTC. Translating gives CASSPERSSYNEQFF.

The V gene is TRBV10-3, the J gene TRBJ2-5; weak D call: TRBD2 (7 bases). The J call could be wrong; TRBJ2-7 is a better fit for the DNA end. This CDR3 spans 15 amino acids. Germline V gene sequence: CDR1 ENHRY, CDR2 SYGVKD. CDR3 protein: CAISGGGGGSYEQYF. The CDR3 DNA reads TGTGCCATCAGTGGGGGGGGAGGGGGTTCCTACGAGCAGTACTTC.

The chain recombines TRBV27 with TRBJ2-1, with a weak D call TRBD1 (6 bases). Trimming pared 7 bases from V and 0 bases from J, leaving 16 bases between. CDR3 size: 16 residues. The V gene's germline CDR1 is MNHEY and CDR2 SMNVEV (reference sequence). CDR3 DNA: TGTGCCAGCATTCCGACAGGTCAAAGCTCCTACAATGAGCAGTTCTTC. It translates to CASIPTGQSSYNEQFF.